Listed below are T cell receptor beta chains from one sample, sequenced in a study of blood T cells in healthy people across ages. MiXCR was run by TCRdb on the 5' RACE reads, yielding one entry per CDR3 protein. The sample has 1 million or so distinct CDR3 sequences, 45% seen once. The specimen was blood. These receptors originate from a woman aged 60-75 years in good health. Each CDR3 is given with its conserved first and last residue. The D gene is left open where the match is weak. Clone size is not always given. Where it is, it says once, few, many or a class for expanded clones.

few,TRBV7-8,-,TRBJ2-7,TGTGCCAGCAGCTTACCTGGCGGGACCTACGAGCAGTACTTC,CASSLPGGTYEQYF
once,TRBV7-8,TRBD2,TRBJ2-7,TGTGCCAGCAGCTCCCTACTAGCGGGAGTTGGGGAGCAGTACTTC,CASSSLLAGVGEQYF
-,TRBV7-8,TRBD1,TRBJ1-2,TGTGCCAGCAGCTATTTGGGACAGATCTATGGCTACACCTTC,CASSYLGQIYGYTF
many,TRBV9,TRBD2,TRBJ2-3,TGTGCCAGCAGCAAACTAGCGGGAGACACAGATACGCAGTATTTT,CASSKLAGDTDTQYF
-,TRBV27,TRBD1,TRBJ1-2,TGTGCCAGCAGTCCTGCCGGGACAGGGGCTCGCGGCTACACCTTC,CASSPAGTGARGYTF
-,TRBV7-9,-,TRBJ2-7,TGTGCCAGCAGCTTAGGTCTCGCTCAGCACGCCTACGAGCAGTACTTC,CASSLGLAQHAYEQYF
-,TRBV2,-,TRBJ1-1,TGTGCCAGCAGTGATTTGAGGGACACTGAAGCTTTCTTT,CASSDLRDTEAFF
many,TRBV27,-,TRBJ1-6,TGTGCCAGCAGTTACCGGGGAGGAAATAATTCACCCCTCCACTTT,CASSYRGGNNSPLHF
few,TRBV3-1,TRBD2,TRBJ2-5,TGTGCCAGCAGCCCCCTGGGACTAGCGGTTCCTGGGACCCAGTACTTC,CASSPLGLAVPGTQYF
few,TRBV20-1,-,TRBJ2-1,TGCAGTGCTAGAGACCAGGCCTCCTCCTACAATGAGCAGTTCTTC,CSARDQASSYNEQFF
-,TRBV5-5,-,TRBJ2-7,TGTGCCAGCAGCTTGGCCCTAACGGGCTCCTACGAGCAGTACTTC,CASSLALTGSYEQYF
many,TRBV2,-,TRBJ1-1,TGTGCCAGCAGGGGCCTTAACACTGAAGCTTTCTTT,CASRGLNTEAFF
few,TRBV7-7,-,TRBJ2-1,TGTGCCAGCAGCTTAGGTACGGGGGTGCCGGACAATGAGCAGTTCTTC,CASSLGTGVPDNEQFF
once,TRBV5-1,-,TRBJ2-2,TGCGCCAGCAGCCTGTATCAGGCGACCGGGGAGCTGTTTTTT,CASSLYQATGELFF
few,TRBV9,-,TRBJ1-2,TGTGCCAGCACCTTAACAGGGAAACTGAATGGCTACACCTTC,CASTLTGKLNGYTF